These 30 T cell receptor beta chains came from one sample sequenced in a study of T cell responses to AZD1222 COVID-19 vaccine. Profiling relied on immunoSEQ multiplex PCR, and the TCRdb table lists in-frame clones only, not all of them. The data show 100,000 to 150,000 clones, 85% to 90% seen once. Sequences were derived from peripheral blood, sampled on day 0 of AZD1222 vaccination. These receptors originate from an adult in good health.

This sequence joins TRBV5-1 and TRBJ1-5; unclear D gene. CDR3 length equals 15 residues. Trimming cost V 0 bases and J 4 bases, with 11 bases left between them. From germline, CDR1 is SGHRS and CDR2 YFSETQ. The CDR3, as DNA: TGCGCCAGCAGCTTGGCCGGGCAGACTAATCAGCCCCAGCATTTT. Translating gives CASSLAGQTNQPQHF.

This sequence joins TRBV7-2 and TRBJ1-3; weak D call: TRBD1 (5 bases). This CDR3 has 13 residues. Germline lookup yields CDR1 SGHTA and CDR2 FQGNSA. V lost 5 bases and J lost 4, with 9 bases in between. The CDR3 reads CASSVDKGNTIYF. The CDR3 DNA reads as TGTGCCAGCAGCGTGGACAAAGGAAACACCATATATTTT.

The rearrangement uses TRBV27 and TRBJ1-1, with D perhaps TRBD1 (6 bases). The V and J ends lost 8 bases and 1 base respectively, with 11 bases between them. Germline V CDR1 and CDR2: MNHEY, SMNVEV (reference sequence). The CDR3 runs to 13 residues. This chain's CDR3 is CASGQTGNTEAFF. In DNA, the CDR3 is TGTGCCAGCGGTCAGACAGGGAACACTGAAGCTTTCTTT.

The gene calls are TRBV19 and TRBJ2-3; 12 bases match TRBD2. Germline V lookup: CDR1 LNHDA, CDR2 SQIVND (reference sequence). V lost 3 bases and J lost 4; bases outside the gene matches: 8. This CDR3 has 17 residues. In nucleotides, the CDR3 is TGTGCCAGTAGTATGGAATTCCTAGCGGGGGGGGCAGATACGCAGTATTTT. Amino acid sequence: CASSMEFLAGGADTQYF.

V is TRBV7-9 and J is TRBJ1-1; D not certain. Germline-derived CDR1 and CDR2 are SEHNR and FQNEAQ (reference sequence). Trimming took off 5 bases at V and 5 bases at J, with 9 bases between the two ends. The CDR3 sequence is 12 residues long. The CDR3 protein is CASSPSSTEAFF. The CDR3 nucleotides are TGTGCCAGCAGCCCCTCCTCTACTGAAGCTTTCTTT.

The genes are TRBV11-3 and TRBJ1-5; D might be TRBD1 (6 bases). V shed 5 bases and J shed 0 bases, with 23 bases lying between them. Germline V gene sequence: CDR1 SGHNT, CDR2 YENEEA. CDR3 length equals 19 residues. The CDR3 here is CASSQKRGRGLYSNQPQHF. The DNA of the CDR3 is TGTGCCAGCAGCCAAAAAAGAGGCAGGGGACTATATAGCAATCAGCCCCAGCATTTT.

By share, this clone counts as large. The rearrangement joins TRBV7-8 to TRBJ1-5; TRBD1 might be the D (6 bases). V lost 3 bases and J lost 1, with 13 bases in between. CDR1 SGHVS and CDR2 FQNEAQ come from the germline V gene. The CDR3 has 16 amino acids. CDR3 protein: CASSFRAGASNQPQHF. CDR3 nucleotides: TGTGCCAGCAGCTTTCGGGCAGGGGCAAGCAATCAGCCCCAGCATTTT. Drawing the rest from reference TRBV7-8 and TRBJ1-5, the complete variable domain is GAGVSQSPRYKVAKRGQDVALRCDPISGHVSLFWYQQALGQGPEFLTYFQNEAQLDKSGLPSDRFFAERPEGSVSTLKIQRTQQEDSAVYLCASSFRAGASNQPQHFGDGTRLSIL.

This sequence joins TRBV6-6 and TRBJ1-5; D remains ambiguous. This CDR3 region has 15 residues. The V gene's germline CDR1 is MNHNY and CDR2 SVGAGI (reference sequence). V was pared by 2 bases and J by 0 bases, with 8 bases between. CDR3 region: CASSYSGVSNQPQHF. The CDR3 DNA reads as TGTGCCAGCAGTTACAGTGGGGTTAGCAATCAGCCCCAGCATTTT.

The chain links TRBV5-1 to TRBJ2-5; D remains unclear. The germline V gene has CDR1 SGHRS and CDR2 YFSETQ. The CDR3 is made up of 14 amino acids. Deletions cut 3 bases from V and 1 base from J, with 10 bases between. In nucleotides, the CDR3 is TGCGCCAGCAGCTCCGGCCCTTCCCAAGAGACCCAGTACTTC. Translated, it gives CASSSGPSQETQYF.

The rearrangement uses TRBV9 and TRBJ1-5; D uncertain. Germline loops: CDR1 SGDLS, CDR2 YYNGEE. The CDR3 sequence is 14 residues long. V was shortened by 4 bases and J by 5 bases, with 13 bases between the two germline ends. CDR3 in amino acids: CASSLEGSHQPQHF. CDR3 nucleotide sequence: TGTGCCAGCAGCCTAGAGGGCAGTCATCAGCCCCAGCATTTT.

This chain's CDR3 is CASSSTSDGLNTEAFF. The DNA for the CDR3 is TGTGCCAGCAGTTCCACGTCGGACGGATTGAACACTGAAGCTTTCTTT. V and J are TRBV27 and TRBJ1-1; no definite D call. The V end was cut by 4 bases, the J end by 0 bases, with 15 bases between. Germline-derived CDR1 and CDR2 are MNHEY and SMNVEV (reference sequence). This CDR3 has 16 amino acids.

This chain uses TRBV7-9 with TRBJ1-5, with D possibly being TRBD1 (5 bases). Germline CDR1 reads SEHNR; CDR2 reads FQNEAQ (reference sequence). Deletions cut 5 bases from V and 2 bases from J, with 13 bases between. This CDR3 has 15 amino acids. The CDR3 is CASSLHTGGNQPQHF. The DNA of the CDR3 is TGTGCCAGCAGCCTCCATACAGGCGGCAATCAGCCCCAGCATTTT.

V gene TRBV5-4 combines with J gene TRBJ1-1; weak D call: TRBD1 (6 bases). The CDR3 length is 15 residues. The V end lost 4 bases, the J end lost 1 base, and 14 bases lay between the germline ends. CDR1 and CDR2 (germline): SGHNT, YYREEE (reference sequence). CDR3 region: CASSTETGRNTEAFF. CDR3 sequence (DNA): TGTGCCAGCAGCACAGAAACAGGGAGGAACACTGAAGCTTTCTTT. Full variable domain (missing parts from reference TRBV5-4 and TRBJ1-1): ETGVTQSPTHLIKTRGQQVTLRCSSQSGHNTVSWYQQALGQGPQFIFQYYREEENGRGNFPPRFSGLQFPNYSSELNVNALELDDSALYLCASSTETGRNTEAFFGQGTRLTVV.

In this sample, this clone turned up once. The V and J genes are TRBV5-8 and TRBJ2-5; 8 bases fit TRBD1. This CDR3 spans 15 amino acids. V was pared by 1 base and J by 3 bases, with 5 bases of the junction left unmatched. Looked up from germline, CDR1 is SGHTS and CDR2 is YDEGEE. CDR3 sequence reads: CASSLLSTGEETQYF. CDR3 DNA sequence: TGTGCCAGCAGCTTGCTTTCGACAGGGGAAGAGACCCAGTACTTC.

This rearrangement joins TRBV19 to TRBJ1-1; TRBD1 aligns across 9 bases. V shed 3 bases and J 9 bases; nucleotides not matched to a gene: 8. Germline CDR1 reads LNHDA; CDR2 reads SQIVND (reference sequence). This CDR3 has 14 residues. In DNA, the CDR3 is TGTGCCAGTAGTATCAGTGGATACAGGGGGCAAGCTTTCTTT. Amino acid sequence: CASSISGYRGQAFF.

The CDR3, as DNA: TGTGCCAGCAGCCGGGACGGCGGAAGGTATGGCTACACCTTC. Its translation is CASSRDGGRYGYTF. This chain joins TRBV7-9 and TRBJ1-2; possibly TRBD1 for D (5 bases). Germline V gene data show CDR1 as SEHNR and CDR2 as FQNEAQ (reference sequence). Trimming shortened V by 5 bases and J by 5 bases, and 15 bases separated the two germline ends. There are 14 residues in the CDR3. The entire variable domain, with the rest obtained from reference TRBV7-9 and TRBJ1-2, is as follows: DTGVSQNPRHKITKRGQNVTFRCDPISEHNRLYWYRQTLGQGPEFLTYFQNEAQLEKSRLLSDRFSAERPKGSFSTLEIQRTEQGDSAMYLCASSRDGGRYGYTFGSGTRLTVV.

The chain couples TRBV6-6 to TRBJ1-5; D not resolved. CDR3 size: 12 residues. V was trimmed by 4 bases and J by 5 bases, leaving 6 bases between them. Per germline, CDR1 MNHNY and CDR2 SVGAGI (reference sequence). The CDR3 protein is CASSFLDQPQHF. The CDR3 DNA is TGTGCCAGCAGTTTTTTAGATCAGCCCCAGCATTTT.

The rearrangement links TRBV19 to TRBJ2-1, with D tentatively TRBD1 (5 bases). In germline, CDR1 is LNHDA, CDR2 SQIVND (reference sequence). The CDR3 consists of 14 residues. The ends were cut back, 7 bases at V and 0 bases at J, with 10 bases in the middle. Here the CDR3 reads CASTVRGSYNEQFF. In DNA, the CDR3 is TGTGCCAGTACCGTTAGGGGCTCCTACAATGAGCAGTTCTTC.

CDR3 loop: CASSPSTGGFGNEKLFF. The CDR3 bases are TGTGCCAGCTCACCTTCAACAGGGGGCTTCGGTAATGAAAAACTGTTTTTT. The rearrangement uses TRBV18 and TRBJ1-4, with TRBD1 matching 9 bases. V lost 3 bases, J lost 4 bases, and 9 bases stayed unmatched. This CDR3 is built from 17 residues. The germline CDR1 and CDR2 sequences are KGHSH and LQKENI.

The CDR3 nucleotides read TGTGCCAGCAGTTACGGGGGAGCGAACACTGAAGCTTTCTTT. Translation gives CASSYGGANTEAFF. V gene TRBV6-5 combines with J gene TRBJ1-1; perhaps TRBD1 as D (5 bases). The V gene lost 2 bases and the J gene lost 1 base, with 8 bases spanning the gap. This CDR3 contains 14 residues. The germline gives CDR1 MNHEY, CDR2 SVGAGI.

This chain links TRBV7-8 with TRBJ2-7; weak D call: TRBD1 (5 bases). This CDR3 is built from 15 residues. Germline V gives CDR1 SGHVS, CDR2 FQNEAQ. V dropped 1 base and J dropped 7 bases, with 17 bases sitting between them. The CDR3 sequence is CASSLGRTRSREQYF. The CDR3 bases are TGTGCCAGCAGCTTAGGTCGGACACGAAGTAGGGAGCAGTACTTC.

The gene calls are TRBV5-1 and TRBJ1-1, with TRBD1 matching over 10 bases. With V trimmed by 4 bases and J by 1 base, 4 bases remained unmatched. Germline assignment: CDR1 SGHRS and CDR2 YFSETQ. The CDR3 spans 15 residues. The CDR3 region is CASSRQGASNTEAFF. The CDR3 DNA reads TGCGCCAGCAGCCGACAGGGGGCATCGAACACTGAAGCTTTCTTT.

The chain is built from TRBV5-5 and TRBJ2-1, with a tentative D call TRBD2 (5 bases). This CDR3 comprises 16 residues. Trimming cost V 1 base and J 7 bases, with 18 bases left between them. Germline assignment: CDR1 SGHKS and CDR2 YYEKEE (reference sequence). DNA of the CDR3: TGTGCCAGCAGCTTGTCTAGCCTGAACTTTGGAAATGAGCAGTTCTTC. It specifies CASSLSSLNFGNEQFF.

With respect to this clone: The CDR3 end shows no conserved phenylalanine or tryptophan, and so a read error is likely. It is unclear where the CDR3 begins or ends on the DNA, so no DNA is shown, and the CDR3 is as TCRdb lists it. CDR3 loop: CASSQYQTDLRI. The genes are TRBV12-3 or TRBV12-4 and TRBJ1-2. Counting both end residues, the CDR3 totals 12 amino acids.

The CDR3 loop is CASSSDRNTEAFF. For the CDR3, the DNA is TGTGCCAGCAGCTCGGACAGGAACACTGAAGCTTTCTTT. The gene calls are TRBV7-7 and TRBJ1-1, with D possibly being TRBD1 (6 bases). Trimming took 4 bases from V and 1 from J, leaving 7 bases between them. CDR3 length: 13 residues. The germline gives CDR1 SSHAT, CDR2 FNYEAQ (reference sequence).

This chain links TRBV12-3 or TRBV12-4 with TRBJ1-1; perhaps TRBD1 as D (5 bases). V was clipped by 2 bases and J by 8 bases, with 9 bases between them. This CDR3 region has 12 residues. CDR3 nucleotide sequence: TGTGCCAGCAGTTTAATACAGGCAGAAGCTTTCTTT. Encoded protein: CASSLIQAEAFF.

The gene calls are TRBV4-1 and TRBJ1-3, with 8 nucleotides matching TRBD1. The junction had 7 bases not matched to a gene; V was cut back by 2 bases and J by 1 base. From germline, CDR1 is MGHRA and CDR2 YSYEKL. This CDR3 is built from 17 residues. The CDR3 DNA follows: TGCGCCAGCAGCCAAAGGGACAGGCCAATTTCTGGAAACACCATATATTTT. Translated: CASSQRDRPISGNTIYF.

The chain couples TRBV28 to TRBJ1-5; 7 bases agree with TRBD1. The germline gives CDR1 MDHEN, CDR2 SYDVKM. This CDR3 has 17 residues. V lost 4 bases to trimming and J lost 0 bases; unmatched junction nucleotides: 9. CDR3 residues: CASSSYATGYSNQPQHF. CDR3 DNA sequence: TGTGCCAGCAGTTCCTACGCGACAGGGTATAGCAATCAGCCCCAGCATTTT.

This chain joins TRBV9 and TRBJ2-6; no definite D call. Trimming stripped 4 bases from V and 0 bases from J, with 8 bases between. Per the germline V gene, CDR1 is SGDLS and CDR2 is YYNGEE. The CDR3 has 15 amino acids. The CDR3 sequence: CASSSTVSGANVLTF. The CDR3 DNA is TGTGCCAGCAGCTCAACAGTCTCTGGGGCCAACGTCCTGACTTTC.

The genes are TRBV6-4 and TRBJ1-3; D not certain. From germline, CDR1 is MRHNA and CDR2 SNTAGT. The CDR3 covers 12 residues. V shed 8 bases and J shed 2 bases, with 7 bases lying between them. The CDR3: CASGGPGNTIYF. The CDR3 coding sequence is TGTGCCAGCGGAGGGCCTGGAAACACCATATATTTT.